This entry concerns a single TCR beta chain. What it binds is unknown. These data originate in a study of radiotherapy plus CTLA-4 blockade in lung cancer. Study background: Patients showed objective responses in 18% of cases and disease control in 25% to 40%.

Study findings and constraints: TCR clones from tumors expanded in blood after radiotherapy plus ipilimumab.

The protocol was immunoSEQ multiplex PCR, while the TCRdb copy is restricted to in-frame clones and leaves out a portion. The sample lists some 77,000 clones; approximately 86% were seen once. Those patients who had chemo-refractory metastatic non-small-cell lung cancer were given focal radiation along with CTLA-4 blockade through ipilimumab. Sequenced material: peripheral blood, taken from a patient treated with radiotherapy plus ipilimumab. The clonotype originates from a human donor with non-small cell lung cancer who had a partial response to radiotherapy plus ipilimumab.

For the CDR3, the DNA is TGTGCCAGCAGCGTATCGGGGACACTTAGCACAGATACGCAGTATTTT. This translates into CASSVSGTLSTDTQYF. The J gene is TRBJ2-3, the V gene TRBV9, with D possibly being TRBD1 (6 bases). The CDR3 consists of 16 residues. V lost 1 base to trimming and J lost 0 bases, with 12 bases between them. Germline V gene sequence: CDR1 SGDLS, CDR2 YYNGEE.